This T cell receptor (beta chain) was sequenced for a study of blood T cell repertoires in COVID-19. The CDR3 has 15 residues. Trimming took 3 bases from V and 3 from J; bases not matched to a gene: 4. CDR1 and CDR2 (germline): MGHDK, SYGVNS. Per the original data handling: Reference gene primer amplification yielded estimated nucleated cell counts. TCRdb keeps only in-frame clones here, not all; method: immunoSEQ multiplex PCR. V and J calls and clone size are those listed in that table; D and trimming were worked out from the DNA. The table records about 230,000 clones, around 84% of them present only once.

The sequence derives from a woman aged 40 to 50 who had recovered from COVID-19. The sample consisted of peripheral blood. The chain carries TRBV25-1 and TRBJ1-4; the match to TRBD1 covers 7 bases. In DNA form, the CDR3 reads TGTGCCAGCAGTGAGGGGACAGTACCTAATGAAAAACTGTTTTTT. Its translation is CASSEGTVPNEKLFF.